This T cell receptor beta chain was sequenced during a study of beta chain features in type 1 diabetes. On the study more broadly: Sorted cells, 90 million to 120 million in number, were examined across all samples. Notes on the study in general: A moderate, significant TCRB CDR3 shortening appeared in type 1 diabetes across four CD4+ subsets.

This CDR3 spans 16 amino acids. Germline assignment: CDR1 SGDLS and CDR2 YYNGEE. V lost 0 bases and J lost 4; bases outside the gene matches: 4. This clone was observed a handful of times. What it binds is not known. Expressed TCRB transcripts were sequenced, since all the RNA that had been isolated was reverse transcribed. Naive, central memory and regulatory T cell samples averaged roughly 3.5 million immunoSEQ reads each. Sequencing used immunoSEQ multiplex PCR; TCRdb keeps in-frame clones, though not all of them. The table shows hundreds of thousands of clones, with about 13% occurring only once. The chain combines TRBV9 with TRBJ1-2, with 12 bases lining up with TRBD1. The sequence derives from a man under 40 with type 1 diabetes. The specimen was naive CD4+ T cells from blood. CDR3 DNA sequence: TGTGCCAGCAGCGTAGCCGGGACAGGGGGCCTCTATGGCTACACCTTC. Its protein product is CASSVAGTGGLYGYTF.